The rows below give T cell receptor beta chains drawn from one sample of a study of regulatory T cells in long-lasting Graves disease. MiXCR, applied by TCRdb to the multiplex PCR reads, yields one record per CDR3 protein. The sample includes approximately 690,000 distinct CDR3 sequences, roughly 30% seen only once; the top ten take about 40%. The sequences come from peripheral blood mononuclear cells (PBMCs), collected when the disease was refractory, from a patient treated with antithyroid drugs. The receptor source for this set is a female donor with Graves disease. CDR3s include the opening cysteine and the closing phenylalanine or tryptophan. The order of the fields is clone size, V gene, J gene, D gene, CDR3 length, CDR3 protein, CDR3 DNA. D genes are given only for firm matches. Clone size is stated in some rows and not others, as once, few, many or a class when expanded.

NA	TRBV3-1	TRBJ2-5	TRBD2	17	CASSPGLAGGVEETQYF	TGTGCCAGCAGCCCAGGACTAGCGGGAGGCGTGGAAGAGACCCAGTACTTC
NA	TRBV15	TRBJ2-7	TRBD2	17	CATSRKSGTSRDYEQYF	TGTGCCACCAGCAGAAAAAGTGGGACTAGTAGAGACTACGAGCAGTACTTC
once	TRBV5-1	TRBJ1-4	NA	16	CASSLEGVRANEKLFF	TGCGCCAGCAGCTTGGAAGGGGTGAGGGCTAATGAAAAACTGTTTTTT
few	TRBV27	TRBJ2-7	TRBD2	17	CASRRAGLAGGPNEQYF	TGTGCCAGCAGAAGGGCGGGACTAGCGGGAGGGCCGAACGAGCAGTACTTC
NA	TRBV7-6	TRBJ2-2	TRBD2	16	CASSLIVAGNTGELFF	TGTGCCAGCAGCTTAATAGTAGCGGGAAACACCGGGGAGCTGTTTTTT
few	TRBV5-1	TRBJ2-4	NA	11	CASSFGNIQYF	TGCGCCAGCAGCTTTGGAAACATTCAGTACTTC
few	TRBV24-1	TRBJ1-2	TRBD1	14	CATQDRGLNYGYTF	TGTGCCACCCAAGACAGGGGGCTGAACTATGGCTACACCTTC
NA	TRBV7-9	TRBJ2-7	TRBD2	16	CASSTGTSGSSYEQYF	TGTGCCAGCAGCACCGGGACTAGCGGGAGCTCCTACGAGCAGTACTTC
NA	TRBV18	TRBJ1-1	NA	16	CASSTVRQSGNTEAFF	TGTGCCAGCTCAACGGTGAGACAGAGTGGAAACACTGAAGCTTTCTTT
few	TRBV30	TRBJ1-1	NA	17	CAWRHRTVAVRGTEAFF	TGTGCCTGGCGACACCGGACGGTGGCAGTACGGGGGACTGAAGCTTTCTTT
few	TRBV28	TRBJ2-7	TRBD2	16	CASSLLAGANSYEQYF	TGTGCCAGCAGCCTCCTAGCGGGAGCGAACTCCTACGAGCAGTACTTC
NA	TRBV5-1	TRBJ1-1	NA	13	CASRTQENTEAFF	TGCGCCAGCAGAACACAGGAGAACACTGAAGCTTTCTTT
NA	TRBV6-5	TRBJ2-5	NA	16	CASSYSGGSPQETQYF	TGTGCCAGCAGTTACTCCGGCGGTTCCCCACAAGAGACCCAGTACTTC
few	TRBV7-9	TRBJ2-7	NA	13	CASSPSYNYEQYF	TGTGCCAGCAGCCCATCCTATAACTACGAGCAGTACTTC
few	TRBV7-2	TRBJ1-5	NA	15	CASSLAQSGNQPQHF	TGTGCCAGCAGCTTAGCGCAATCGGGAAATCAGCCCCAGCATTTT
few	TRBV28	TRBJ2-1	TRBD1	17	CASSLSSGQGARNEQFF	TGTGCCAGCAGTTTATCCTCGGGACAGGGGGCGAGGAATGAGCAGTTCTTC
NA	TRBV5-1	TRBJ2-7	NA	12	CASSVEGVEQYF	TGCGCCAGCAGCGTCGAGGGGGTCGAGCAGTACTTC
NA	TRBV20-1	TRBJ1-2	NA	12	CSSSRFPDGYTF	TGCAGCTCCTCCCGGTTCCCCGATGGCTACACCTTC
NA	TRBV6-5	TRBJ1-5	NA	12	CASSYSHQPQHF	TGTGCCAGCAGTTACAGTCATCAGCCCCAGCATTTT
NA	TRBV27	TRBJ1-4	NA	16	CASSITNGRVEEKLFF	TGTGCCAGCAGTATTACTAACGGCAGGGTGGAGGAAAAACTGTTTTTT
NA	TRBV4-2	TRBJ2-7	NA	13	CASSTGGTYEQYF	TGTGCCAGCAGCACTGGGGGAACCTACGAGCAGTACTTC
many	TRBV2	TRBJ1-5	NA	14	CASSPDRSYQPQHF	TGTGCCAGCAGTCCAGACCGTTCGTATCAGCCCCAGCATTTT
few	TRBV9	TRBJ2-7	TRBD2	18	CASSVDVGGSGRFYEQYF	TGTGCCAGCAGCGTAGATGTGGGAGGTAGCGGGAGGTTTTACGAGCAGTACTTC
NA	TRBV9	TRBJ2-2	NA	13	CASSVRSTGELFF	TGTGCCAGCAGCGTCCGTAGCACCGGGGAGCTGTTTTTT
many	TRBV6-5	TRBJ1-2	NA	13	CASSYAQGYGYTF	TGTGCCAGCAGTTACGCGCAGGGGTATGGCTACACCTTC
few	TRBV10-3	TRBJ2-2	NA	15	CAISEGQINTGELFF	TGTGCCATCAGTGAAGGGCAGATTAACACCGGGGAGCTGTTTTTT
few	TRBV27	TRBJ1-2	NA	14	CASSPPGRARGYTF	TGTGCCAGCAGTCCCCCAGGCAGGGCTAGGGGCTACACCTTC
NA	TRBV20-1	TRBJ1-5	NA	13	CSAPWPGDQPQHF	TGCAGTGCCCCCTGGCCGGGAGATCAGCCCCAGCATTTT
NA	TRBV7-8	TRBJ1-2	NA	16	CASSYTGDRTAGGYTF	TGTGCCAGCAGCTACACCGGCGACAGGACAGCTGGAGGCTACACCTTC
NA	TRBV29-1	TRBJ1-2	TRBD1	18	CSVEKTTPGQGAAEGYTF	TGCAGCGTTGAAAAAACAACCCCGGGACAGGGAGCGGCGGAGGGCTACACCTTC
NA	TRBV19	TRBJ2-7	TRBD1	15	CASSPATGGSYEQYF	TGTGCCAGTAGTCCGGCGACAGGGGGTTCCTACGAGCAGTACTTC
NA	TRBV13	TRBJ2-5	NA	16	CASSLGGGLRQETQYF	TGTGCCAGCAGCTTAGGAGGGGGACTCCGACAAGAGACCCAGTACTTC
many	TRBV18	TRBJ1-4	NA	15	CASSPGTGSNEKLFF	TGTGCCAGCTCACCAGGGACCGGCTCGAATGAAAAACTGTTTTTT
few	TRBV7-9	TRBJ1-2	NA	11	CASGGFGGYTF	TGTGCCAGCGGGGGTTTTGGTGGCTACACCTTC
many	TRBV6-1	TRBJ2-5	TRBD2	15	CASYRASGTQETQYF	TGTGCCAGTTACAGGGCTAGCGGGACCCAAGAGACCCAGTACTTC
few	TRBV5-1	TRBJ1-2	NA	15	CASSLQQQANYGYTF	TGCGCCAGCAGCTTGCAGCAGCAAGCTAACTATGGCTACACCTTC
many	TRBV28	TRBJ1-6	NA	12	CATGRYNSPLHF	TGTGCCACCGGACGGTATAATTCACCCCTCCACTTT
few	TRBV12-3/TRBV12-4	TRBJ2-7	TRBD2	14	CASTSLAGSYEQYF	TGTGCCAGCACCTCCCTAGCGGGCTCCTACGAGCAGTACTTC
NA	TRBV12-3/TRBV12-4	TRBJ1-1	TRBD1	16	CASFFSGTALGTEAFF	TGTGCCAGCTTTTTTTCCGGGACAGCTTTGGGCACTGAAGCTTTCTTT
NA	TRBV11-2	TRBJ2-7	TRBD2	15	CASSLGGGSVYEQYF	TGTGCCAGCAGCTTAGGTGGCGGGAGTGTTTACGAGCAGTACTTC
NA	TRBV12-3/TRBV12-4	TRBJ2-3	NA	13	CASSYRGTDTQYF	TGTGCCAGCAGTTACCGGGGCACAGATACGCAGTATTTT
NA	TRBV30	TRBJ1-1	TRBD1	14	CAWNSGQGGTEAFF	TGTGCCTGGAATTCGGGACAGGGGGGGACTGAAGCTTTCTTT
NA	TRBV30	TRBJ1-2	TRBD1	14	CAWSPTLDRAGYTF	TGTGCCTGGAGCCCTACCCTCGACAGGGCTGGCTACACCTTC